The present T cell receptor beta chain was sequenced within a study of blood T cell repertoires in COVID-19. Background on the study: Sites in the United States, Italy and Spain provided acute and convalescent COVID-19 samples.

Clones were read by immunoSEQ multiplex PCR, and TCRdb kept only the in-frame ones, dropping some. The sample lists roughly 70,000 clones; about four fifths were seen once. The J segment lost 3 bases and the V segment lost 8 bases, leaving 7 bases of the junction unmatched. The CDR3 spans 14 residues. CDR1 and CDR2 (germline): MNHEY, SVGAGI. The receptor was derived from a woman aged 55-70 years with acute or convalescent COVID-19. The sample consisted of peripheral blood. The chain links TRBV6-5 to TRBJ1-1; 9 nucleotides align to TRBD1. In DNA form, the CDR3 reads TGTGCCAGCTTTGGACAGGGGAGGGACACTGAAGCTTTCTTT. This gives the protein CASFGQGRDTEAFF.